This TCR beta chain appears in the sequencing data of a study of T cells in Graves' hyperthyroidism and ophthalmopathy (dated by TCRdb to between 2018 and 2021). As for the study more broadly: Peripheral blood samples were taken at initial diagnosis, before any treatment was given. The 100 discovery patients were randomly divided into training and test sets at a 7:3 ratio. Whether ophthalmopathy could be predicted prospectively was tested in an independent validation cohort made up of 18 hyperthyroidism patients plus 17 patients who later progressed to ophthalmopathy. The study also compared thyroid tissue and blood T-cell repertoires from about six Graves' hyperthyroidism patients. To identify TCR V-J signatures that set the groups apart, the researchers used a discovery cohort of more than 95 patients, made up of under 50 with Graves' ophthalmopathy and about 60 with stable Graves' hyperthyroidism. After sampling, hyperthyroidism patients received methimazole starting at 30 mg daily, and ophthalmopathy patients received high-dose intravenous methylprednisolone. According to the paper, TCR Vbeta CDR3 sequencing was carried out on some 140 peripheral blood samples, which came from approximately 41 ophthalmopathy, around 74 hyperthyroidism and approximately 17 progressor patients. The full study reports these points: Ophthalmopathy was separated from stable hyperthyroidism by a 13 V-J signature model, with about 86% sensitivity and about 81% specificity obtained in cross-validation and 80%/75% obtained in testing. Most expanded thyroid clonotypes (frequency above 0.001) were also detected in blood, a finding suggesting that blood repertoires may reflect thyroid immune responses. Sample size was not statistically predetermined, and investigators were not blinded to group allocation. In validation, the model predicted progression to ophthalmopathy a median of roughly 6.5 months before onset, with 70% to 71% sensitivity and nearly 75% specificity.

As for this clonotype: Its recognized antigen is unknown. No base qualities exist here, and no much larger clone lies one base off it.

Sequences SGHRS (CDR1) and YFSETQ (CDR2) are obtained from the germline V gene. At the junction V is shortened by 4 bases and J by 4 bases, with 16 bases in between. From the cysteine up to the phenylalanine, the CDR3 has a length of 15 residues. This entry keeps only the CDR3 DNA: 45 bases, framed from base 1. Amplification of TCR beta CDR3 regions was carried out from RNA transcripts. The first round of RT-PCR for the TCR CDR3 was performed with the HTBI primer set and the Qiagen OneStep RT-PCR kit. Libraries were constructed in a second round of multiplex PCR, after which size selection and purification were carried out. Paired-end sequencing of the libraries was performed with 100 bp reads on an Illumina HiSeq2000. In the paper's pipeline: SOAPnuke was used to process the raw data, removing reads that contained adapters or uncalled bases, had a mean Phred below 15, or lacked an exact match to the constant primer or identifier. High-quality paired reads were merged using COPE v1.2.5, and each unique nucleotide sequence was defined as a clonotype. Clonotypes were aligned to IMGT TRBV, TRBD and TRBJ reference segments using MiTCR v1.1. Analysis was restricted to V-J combinations with a frequency above 0.0001, which covered 98% to 99.2% of repertoires. The TCS score was defined as F50 (clonal expansion) divided by E x V (chaos), with BLOSUM62-based TCRdist calculated between CDR3 peptides within each V-J. Welch's t-statistics and random forest reduced fewer than 550 V-J features to 13, which were used in a naive Bayes classifier (R e1071). In-frame beta chains were kept once TCRdb had trimmed the public reads at Q25 with fastp and called clones with MiXCR. Each entry is one CDR3 protein sequence, shown with its most common DNA and genes. TCRdb's processing, not the study's, gives the V and J calls here. This sample has a few hundred thousand distinct CDR3 sequences in its table, and around a sixth of those were observed once. About 53% of the sample is taken by the ten largest.

Graves' hyperthyroidism was defined as stable when no progression to ophthalmopathy occurred over 18 months of follow-up. Hyperthyroidism patients were aged 18 to 65 years and newly diagnosed, with disease duration of less than 2 months. Patients with uncontrolled infections, other autoimmune diseases, pregnancy or lactation were excluded. Diagnoses were established on the basis of clinical symptoms, serum thyroxine and TRAb, thyroid ultrasound, and orbital computed tomography. PBMCs were separated from roughly 10 ml of fresh peripheral blood using Ficoll-Paque density gradient centrifugation. Total RNA was extracted using Trizol reagent, and RNA quality was assessed on an Agilent 2100 Bioanalyzer.

The sequenced sample consisted of blood. In this chain, TRBV5-1 is recombined with TRBJ2-3, with a weak D call of TRBD1 (5 bases match). This TCR was sampled from a woman aged 45-65 years with Graves' hyperthyroidism. The CDR3: CASSQTESHADTQYF. The bases are TGCGCCAGCAGCCAGACAGAATCCCATGCAGATACGCAGTATTTT.